This TCR beta chain is from a study of blood T cell repertoires in COVID-19. Original processing methods: Counts of nucleated cells, estimated from reference gene primer amplification, were obtained. Clones were sequenced by immunoSEQ multiplex PCR, and TCRdb holds only the in-frame ones, with some missing. Clonal size and the V and J genes are those of that table, whereas D and trimming came from the DNA. The repertoire holds fewer than 200,000 clones, with around 72% as singletons. Trimming took 5 bases from V and 9 from J, leaving 20 bases between them. This CDR3 comprises 16 residues. Germline V gives CDR1 MNHEY, CDR2 SMNVEV (reference sequence).

J is TRBJ1-6 and V is TRBV27; tentatively, D is TRBD1 (6 bases). The clonotype was recovered from an elderly woman with acute or convalescent COVID-19. The material sequenced was peripheral blood. The CDR3 protein is CASSPYPGGGLSPLHF. CDR3 nucleotides: TGTGCCAGCAGTCCGTACCCCGGGGGGGGGCTTTCACCCCTCCACTTT.